The T cell receptor (beta chain) described here comes from a study of blood T cell repertoires in COVID-19. There are 14 residues in the CDR3. V gave up 7 bases and J gave up 4 bases; unmatched junction bases: 4. In germline, CDR1 is SNHLY, CDR2 FYNNEI. Ages ranged from about 18 to 89 years, with residence in 24 US areas. Cohorts were determined from participant-reported clinical history. In the study's own analysis: Amplifying reference gene primers gave estimates of nucleated cell counts. The data were produced by immunoSEQ multiplex PCR, yet TCRdb's version contains in-frame clones alone and is incomplete. That table furnishes V, J and clone size, whereas the DNA furnished D and trimming. This table holds approximately 150,000 clones, approximately 81% found once.

The material sequenced was PBMCs or T cells enriched from blood (not recorded which). The clonotype comes from a woman aged 40-49 years with acute COVID-19. The chain carries TRBV2 and TRBJ2-7; 13 positions agree with TRBD2. The CDR3 nucleotides are TGTGCCAGCAAAGGGACTAGCGGGACGTACGAGCAGTACGTC. Translating it yields CASKGTSGTYEQYV.